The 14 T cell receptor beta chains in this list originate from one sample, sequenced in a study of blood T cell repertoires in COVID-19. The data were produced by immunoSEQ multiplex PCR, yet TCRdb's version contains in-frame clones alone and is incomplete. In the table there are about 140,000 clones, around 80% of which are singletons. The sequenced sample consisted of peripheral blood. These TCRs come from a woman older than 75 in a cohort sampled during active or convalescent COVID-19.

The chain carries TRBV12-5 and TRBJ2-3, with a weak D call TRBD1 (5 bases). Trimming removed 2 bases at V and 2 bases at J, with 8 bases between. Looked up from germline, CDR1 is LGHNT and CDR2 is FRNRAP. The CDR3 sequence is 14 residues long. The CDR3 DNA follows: TGTGCTAGTGGTTTGCAGGGATCCACAGATACGCAGTATTTT. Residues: CASGLQGSTDTQYF. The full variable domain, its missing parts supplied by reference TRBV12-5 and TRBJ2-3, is DARVTQTPRHKVTEMGQEVTMRCQPILGHNTVFWYRQTMMQGLELLAYFRNRAPLDDSGMPKDRFSAEMPDATLATLKIQPSEPRDSAVYFCASGLQGSTDTQYFGPGTRLTVL.

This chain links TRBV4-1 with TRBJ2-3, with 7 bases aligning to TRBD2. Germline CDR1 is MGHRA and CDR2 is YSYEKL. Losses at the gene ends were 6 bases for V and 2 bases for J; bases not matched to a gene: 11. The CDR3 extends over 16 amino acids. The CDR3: CASRKAGEYPTDTQYF. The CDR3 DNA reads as TGCGCCAGCAGGAAGGCGGGGGAGTACCCCACAGATACGCAGTATTTT.

The CDR3 is CASSQELWRGGFEQFF. Here the CDR3 DNA reads TGTGCCAGCAGCCAAGAGTTATGGCGGGGGGGATTTGAGCAGTTCTTC. This chain connects TRBV3-1 (or the pseudogene TRBV3-2) to TRBJ2-1, with TRBD2 matching over 9 bases. V was pared by 0 bases and J by 9 bases, with 9 bases of the junction left unmatched. The CDR3 covers 16 residues. Per the germline V gene, CDR1 is LGHDT and CDR2 is YNNKEL (reference sequence).

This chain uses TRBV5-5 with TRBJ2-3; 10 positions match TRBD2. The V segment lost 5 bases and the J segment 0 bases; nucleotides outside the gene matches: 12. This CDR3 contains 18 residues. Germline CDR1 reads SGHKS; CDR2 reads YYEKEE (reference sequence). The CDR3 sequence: CASRESERGGLSTDTQYF. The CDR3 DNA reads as TGTGCCAGCAGAGAGTCCGAGCGGGGGGGCCTGAGCACAGATACGCAGTATTTT.

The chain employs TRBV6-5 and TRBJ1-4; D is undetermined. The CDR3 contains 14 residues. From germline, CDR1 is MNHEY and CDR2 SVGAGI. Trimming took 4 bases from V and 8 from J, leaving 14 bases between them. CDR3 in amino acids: CASSLTEGKEKLFF. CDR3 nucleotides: TGTGCCAGCAGTTTGACGGAGGGAAAGGAAAAACTGTTTTTT.

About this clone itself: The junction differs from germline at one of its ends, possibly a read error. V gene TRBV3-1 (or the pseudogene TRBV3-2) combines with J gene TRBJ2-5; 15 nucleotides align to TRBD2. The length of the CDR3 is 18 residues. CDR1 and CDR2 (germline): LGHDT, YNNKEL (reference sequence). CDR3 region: CASRQAGTSGGYQETQYF. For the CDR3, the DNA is TGTGCCAGCAGGCAAGCCGGGACTAGCGGGGGGTACCAAGAGACCCAGTACTTC.

CDR3 DNA sequence: TGTGCCAGCAGCCCGGGACAGATCAATGAAAAACTGTTTTTT. Translated, it gives CASSPGQINEKLFF. The chain links TRBV7-9 to TRBJ1-4, with 7 nucleotides matching TRBD1. Trimming took 5 bases from V and 5 from J; bases not matched to a gene: 5. The germline CDR1 and CDR2 sequences are SEHNR and FQNEAQ (reference sequence). The CDR3 spans 14 residues.

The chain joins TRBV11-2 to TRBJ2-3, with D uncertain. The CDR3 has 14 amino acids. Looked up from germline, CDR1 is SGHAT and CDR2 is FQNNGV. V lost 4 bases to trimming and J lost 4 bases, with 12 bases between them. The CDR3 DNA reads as TGTGCCAGCAGCTCATTGCTCAGTTCAGATACGCAGTATTTT. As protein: CASSSLLSSDTQYF.

DNA for the CDR3: TGTGCCAGCAGTCGGTCTCTCGAGGACGCAGGGGGCTATGGCTACACCTTC. Translating it yields CASSRSLEDAGGYGYTF. The chain links TRBV6-2 or TRBV6-3 to TRBJ1-2, with 7 bases that match TRBD1. This CDR3 is built from 17 residues. The germline CDR1 and CDR2 sequences are MNHEY and SVGEGT. V dropped 5 bases and J dropped 4; count of bases not matched to a gene: 16.

CDR3 loop: CASSQGLWRGWDTQYF. In nucleotides, the CDR3 is TGTGCCAGCAGCCAAGGCCTATGGAGGGGCTGGGATACGCAGTATTTT. The V gene is TRBV28, the J gene TRBJ2-3; D might be TRBD2 (6 bases). This CDR3 region has 16 residues. Trimming left V 6 bases short and J 6 bases short, with 22 bases between. Germline V CDR1 and CDR2: MDHEN, SYDVKM.

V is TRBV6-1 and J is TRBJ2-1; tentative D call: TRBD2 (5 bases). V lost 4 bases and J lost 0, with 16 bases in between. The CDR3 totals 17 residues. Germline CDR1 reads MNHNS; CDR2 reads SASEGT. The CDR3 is CASSGTAGVSSYNEQFF. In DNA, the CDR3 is TGTGCCAGCAGTGGTACGGCGGGCGTAAGCTCCTACAATGAGCAGTTCTTC.

This chain's CDR3 is CASSVGGTSGSSYNEQFF. DNA of the CDR3: TGTGCCAGCAGCGTAGGCGGGACTAGCGGGAGCTCCTACAATGAGCAGTTCTTC. The V and J genes are TRBV9 and TRBJ2-1, with TRBD2 matching over 14 bases. The CDR3 is 18 residues long. Germline V gene lookup returns CDR1 SGDLS and CDR2 YYNGEE. The V segment lost 0 bases and the J segment 0 bases; nucleotides outside the gene matches: 2.

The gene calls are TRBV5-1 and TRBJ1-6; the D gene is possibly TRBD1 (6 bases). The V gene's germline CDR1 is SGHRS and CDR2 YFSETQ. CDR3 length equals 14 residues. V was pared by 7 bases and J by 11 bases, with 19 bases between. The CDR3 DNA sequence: TGCGCCAGCCGCCAGGGGTCCGTTATTACACCCCTCCACTTT. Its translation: CASRQGSVITPLHF.

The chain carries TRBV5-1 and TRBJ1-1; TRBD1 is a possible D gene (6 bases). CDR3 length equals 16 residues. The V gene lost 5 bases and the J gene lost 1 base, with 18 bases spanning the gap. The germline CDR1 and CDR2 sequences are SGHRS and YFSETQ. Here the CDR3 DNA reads TGCGCCAGCAGACAATTTACAGGGCCCGGGAACACTGAAGCTTTCTTT. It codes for CASRQFTGPGNTEAFF.